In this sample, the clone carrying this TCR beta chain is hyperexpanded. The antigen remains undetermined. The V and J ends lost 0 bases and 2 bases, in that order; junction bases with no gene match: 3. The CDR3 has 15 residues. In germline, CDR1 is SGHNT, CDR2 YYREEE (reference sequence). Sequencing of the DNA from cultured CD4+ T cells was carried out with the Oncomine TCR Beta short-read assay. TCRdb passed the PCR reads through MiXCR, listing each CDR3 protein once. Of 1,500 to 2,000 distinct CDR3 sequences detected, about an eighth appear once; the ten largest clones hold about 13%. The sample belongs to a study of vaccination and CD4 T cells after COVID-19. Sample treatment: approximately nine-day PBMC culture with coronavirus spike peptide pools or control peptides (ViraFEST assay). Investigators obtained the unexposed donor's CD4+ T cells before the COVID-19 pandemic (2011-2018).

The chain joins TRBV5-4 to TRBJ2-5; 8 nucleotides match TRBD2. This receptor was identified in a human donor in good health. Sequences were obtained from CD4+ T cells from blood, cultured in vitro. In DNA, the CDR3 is TGTGCCAGCAGCTTGGTTCTAGCGGGTCAAGAGACCCAGTACTTC. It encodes CASSLVLAGQETQYF.